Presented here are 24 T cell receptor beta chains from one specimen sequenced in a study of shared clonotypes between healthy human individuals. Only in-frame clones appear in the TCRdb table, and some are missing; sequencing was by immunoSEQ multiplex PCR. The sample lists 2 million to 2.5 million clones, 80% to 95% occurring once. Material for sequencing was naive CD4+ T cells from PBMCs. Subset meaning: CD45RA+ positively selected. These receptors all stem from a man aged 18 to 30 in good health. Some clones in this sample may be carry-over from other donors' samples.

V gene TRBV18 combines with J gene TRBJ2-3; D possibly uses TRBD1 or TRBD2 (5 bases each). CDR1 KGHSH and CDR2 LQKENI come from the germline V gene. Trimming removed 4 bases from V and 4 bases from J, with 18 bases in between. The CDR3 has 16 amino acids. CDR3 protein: CASSQTRGRAADTQYF. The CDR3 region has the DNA TGTGCCAGCTCACAAACTCGGGGCAGGGCGGCAGATACGCAGTATTTT.

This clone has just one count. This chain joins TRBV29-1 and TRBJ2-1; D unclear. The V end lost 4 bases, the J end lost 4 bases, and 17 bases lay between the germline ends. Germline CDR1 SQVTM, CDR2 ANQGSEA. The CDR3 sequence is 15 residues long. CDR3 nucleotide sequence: TGCAGCGTTGGGCCTTGGGCGGCACGATACAATGAGCAGTTCTTC. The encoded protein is CSVGPWAARYNEQFF.

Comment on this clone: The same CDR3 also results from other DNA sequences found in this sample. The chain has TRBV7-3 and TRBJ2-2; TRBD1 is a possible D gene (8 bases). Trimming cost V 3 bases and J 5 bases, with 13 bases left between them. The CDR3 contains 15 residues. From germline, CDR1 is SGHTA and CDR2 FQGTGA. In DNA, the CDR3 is TGTGCCAGCAGCTTCGACAGGGGAGGGACCGGGGAGCTGTTTTTT. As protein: CASSFDRGGTGELFF. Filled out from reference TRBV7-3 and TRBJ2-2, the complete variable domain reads GAGVSQTPSNKVTEKGKYVELRCDPISGHTALYWYRQSLGQGPEFLIYFQGTGAADDSGLPNDRFFAVRPEGSVSTLKIQRTERGDSAVYLCASSFDRGGTGELFFGEGSRLTVL.

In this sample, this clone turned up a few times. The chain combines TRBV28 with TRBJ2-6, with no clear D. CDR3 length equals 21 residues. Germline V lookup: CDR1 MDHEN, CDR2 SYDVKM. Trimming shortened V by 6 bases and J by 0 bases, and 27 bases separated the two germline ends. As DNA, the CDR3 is TGTGCCAGCAGACCTACGTCCTTCAACAAGGACGCTTACTCTGGGGCCAACGTCCTGACTTTC. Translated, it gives CASRPTSFNKDAYSGANVLTF.

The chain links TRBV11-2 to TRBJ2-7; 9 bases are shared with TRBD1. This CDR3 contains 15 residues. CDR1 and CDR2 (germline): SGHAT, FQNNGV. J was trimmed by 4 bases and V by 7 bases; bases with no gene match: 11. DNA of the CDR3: TGTGCCAGCACCATACAGGGGACAGGGTTGTACGAGCAGTACTTC. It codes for CASTIQGTGLYEQYF.

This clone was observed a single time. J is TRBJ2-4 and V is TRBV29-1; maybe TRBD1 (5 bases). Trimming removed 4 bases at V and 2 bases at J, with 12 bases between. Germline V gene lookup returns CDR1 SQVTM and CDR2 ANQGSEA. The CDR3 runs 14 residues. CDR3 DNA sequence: TGCAGCGTTGGGCAGGGTTACTCCAAAAACATTCAGTACTTC. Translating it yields CSVGQGYSKNIQYF.

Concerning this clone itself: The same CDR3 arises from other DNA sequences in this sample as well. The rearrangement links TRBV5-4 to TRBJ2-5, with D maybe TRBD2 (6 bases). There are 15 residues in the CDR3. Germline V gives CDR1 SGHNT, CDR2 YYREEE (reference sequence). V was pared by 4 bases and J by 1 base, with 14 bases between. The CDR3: CASSKGGESQETQYF. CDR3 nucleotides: TGTGCCAGCAGCAAGGGCGGGGAGAGCCAAGAGACCCAGTACTTC.

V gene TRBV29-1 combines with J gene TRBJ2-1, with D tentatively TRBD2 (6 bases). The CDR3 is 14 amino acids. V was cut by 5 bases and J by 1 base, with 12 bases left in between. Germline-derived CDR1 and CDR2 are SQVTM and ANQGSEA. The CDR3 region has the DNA TGCAGCGTTTCCGGGAGTGTATCCTACAATGAGCAGTTCTTC. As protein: CSVSGSVSYNEQFF.

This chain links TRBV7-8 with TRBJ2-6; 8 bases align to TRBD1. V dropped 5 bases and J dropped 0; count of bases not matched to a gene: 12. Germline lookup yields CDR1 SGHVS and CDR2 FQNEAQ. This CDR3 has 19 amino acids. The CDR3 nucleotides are TGTGCCAGCAGCCAAAGACGGACAGGGTTTAGCTCTGGGGCCAACGTCCTGACTTTC. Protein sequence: CASSQRRTGFSSGANVLTF.

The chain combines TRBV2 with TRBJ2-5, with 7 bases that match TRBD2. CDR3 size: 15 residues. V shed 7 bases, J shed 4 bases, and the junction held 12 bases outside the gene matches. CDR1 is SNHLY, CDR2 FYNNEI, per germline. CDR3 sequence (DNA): TGTGCCAGCACTCCGAAAGGCGGGAGCGGAGAGACCCAGTACTTC. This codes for CASTPKGGSGETQYF.

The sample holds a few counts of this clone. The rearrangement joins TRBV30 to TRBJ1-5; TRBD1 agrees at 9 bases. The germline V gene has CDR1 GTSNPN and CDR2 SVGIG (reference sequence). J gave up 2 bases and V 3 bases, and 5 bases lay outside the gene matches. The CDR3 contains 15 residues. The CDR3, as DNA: TGTGCCTGGAGCCTGACAGGGGGAGGCAATCAGCCCCAGCATTTT. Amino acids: CAWSLTGGGNQPQHF.

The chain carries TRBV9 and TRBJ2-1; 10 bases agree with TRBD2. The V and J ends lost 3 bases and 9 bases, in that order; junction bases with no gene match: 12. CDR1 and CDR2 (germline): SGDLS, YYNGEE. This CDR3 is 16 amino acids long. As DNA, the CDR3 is TGTGCCAGCAGCGCATCCGGGACTAGCGTGTCGTCTGAGCAGTTCTTC. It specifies CASSASGTSVSSEQFF.

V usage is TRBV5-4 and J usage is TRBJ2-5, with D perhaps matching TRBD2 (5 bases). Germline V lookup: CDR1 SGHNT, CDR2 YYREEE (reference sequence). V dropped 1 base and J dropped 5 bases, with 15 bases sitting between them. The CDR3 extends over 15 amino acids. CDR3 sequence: CASSLSSGDYETQYF. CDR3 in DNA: TGTGCCAGCAGCTTGTCTTCCGGGGATTACGAGACCCAGTACTTC.

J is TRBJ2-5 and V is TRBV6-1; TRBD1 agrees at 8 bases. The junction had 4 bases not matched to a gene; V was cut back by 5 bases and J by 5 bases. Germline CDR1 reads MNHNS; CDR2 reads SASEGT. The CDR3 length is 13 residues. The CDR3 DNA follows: TGTGCCAGCAGTTCCAGGGGGCACGAGACCCAGTACTTC. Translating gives CASSSRGHETQYF.

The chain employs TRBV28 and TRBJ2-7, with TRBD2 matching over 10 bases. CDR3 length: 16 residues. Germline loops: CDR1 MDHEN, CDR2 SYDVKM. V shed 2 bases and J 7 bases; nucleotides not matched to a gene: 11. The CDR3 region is CASSLLASGGVREQYF. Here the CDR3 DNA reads TGTGCCAGCAGTTTACTGGCTAGCGGGGGTGTTAGGGAGCAGTACTTC.

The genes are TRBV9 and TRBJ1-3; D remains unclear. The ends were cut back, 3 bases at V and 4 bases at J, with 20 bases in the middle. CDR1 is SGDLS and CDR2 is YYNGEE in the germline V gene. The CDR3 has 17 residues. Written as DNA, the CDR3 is TGTGCCAGCAGCGCCCCCGGGATAGAGACCGGGGGAAACACCATATATTTT. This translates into CASSAPGIETGGNTIYF.

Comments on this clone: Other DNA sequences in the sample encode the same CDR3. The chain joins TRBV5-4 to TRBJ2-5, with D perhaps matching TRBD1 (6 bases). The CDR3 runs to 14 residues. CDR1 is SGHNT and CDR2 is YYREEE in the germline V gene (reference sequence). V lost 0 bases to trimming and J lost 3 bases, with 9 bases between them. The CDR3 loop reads CASSLGTDKETQYF. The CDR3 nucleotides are TGTGCCAGCAGCTTGGGGACAGATAAAGAGACCCAGTACTTC.

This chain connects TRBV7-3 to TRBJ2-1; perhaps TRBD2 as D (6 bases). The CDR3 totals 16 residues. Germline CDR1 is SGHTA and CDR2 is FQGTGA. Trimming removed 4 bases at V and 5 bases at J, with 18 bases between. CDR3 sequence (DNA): TGTGCCAGCAGCTCCTCCTCAGCTAGCGTAGACAATGAGCAGTTCTTC. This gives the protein CASSSSSASVDNEQFF.

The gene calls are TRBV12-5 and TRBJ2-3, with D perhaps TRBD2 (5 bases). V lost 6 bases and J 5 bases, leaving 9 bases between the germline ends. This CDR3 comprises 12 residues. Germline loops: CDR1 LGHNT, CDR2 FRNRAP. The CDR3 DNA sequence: TGTGCTAGTGGCCCGGCGGGAGATACGCAGTATTTT. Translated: CASGPAGDTQYF.

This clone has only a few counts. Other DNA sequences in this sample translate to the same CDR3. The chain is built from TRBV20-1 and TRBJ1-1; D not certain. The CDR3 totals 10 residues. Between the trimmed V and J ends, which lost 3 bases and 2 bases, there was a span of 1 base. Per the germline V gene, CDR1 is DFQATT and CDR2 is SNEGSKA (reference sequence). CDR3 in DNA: TGCAGTGCTAGTAACACTGAAGCTTTCTTT. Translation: CSASNTEAFF.

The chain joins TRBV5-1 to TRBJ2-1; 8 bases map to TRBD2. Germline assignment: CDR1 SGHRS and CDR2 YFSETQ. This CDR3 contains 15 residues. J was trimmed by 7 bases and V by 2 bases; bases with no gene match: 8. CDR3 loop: CASSFQTGGPNEQFF. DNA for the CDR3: TGCGCCAGCAGCTTCCAGACGGGAGGGCCAAATGAGCAGTTCTTC.

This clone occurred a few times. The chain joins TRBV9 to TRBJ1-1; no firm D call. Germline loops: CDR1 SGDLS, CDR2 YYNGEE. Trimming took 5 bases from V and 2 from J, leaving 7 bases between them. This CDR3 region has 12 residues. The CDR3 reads CASRGPNTEAFF. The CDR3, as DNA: TGTGCCAGCAGGGGCCCTAACACTGAAGCTTTCTTT.

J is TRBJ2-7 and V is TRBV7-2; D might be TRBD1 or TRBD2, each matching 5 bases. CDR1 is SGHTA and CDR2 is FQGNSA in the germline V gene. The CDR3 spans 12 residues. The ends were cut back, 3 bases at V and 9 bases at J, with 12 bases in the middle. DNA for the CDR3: TGTGCCAGCAGCTTTGGGGGTAATTGGCAGTACTTC. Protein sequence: CASSFGGNWQYF.

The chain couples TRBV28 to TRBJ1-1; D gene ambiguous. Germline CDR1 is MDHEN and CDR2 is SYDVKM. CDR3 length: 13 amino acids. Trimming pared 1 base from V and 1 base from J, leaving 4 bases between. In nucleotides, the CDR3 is TGTGCCAGCAGTTTATTAGAGAACACTGAAGCTTTCTTT. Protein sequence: CASSLLENTEAFF.